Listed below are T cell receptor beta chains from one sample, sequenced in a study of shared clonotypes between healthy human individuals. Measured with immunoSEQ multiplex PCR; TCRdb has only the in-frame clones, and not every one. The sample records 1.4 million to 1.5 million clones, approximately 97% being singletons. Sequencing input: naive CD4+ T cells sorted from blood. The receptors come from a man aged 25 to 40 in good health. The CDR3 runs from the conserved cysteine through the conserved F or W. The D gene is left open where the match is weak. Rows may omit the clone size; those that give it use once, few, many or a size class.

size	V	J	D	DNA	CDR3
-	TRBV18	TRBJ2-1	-	TGTGCCAGCTCACCACAGGGGGCGGGAACCTACAATGAGCAGTTCTTC	CASSPQGAGTYNEQFF
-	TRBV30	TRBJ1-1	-	TGTGCCTGGAGGTTTGCCGGGTTGGACACTGAAGCTTTCTTT	CAWRFAGLDTEAFF
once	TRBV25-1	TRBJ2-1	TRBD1	TGTGCCAGCAGTGACCGGGCAGGGACAGGAACCAATGAGCAGTTCTTC	CASSDRAGTGTNEQFF
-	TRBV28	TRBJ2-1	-	TGTGCCAGCAGTTTCGGGCAGCCCTACAATGAGCAGTTCTTC	CASSFGQPYNEQFF
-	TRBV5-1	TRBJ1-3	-	TGCGCCAGCAGCGCATCCGCGGTGAGCTCTGGAAACACCATATATTTT	CASSASAVSSGNTIYF
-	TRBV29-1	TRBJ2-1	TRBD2	TGCAGCGGCTCGACTAGCGATGTATACAATGAGCAGTTCTTC	CSGSTSDVYNEQFF
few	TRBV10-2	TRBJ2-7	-	TGCGCCAGCAGTGAGGGGGTAGGCGAGCAGTACTTC	CASSEGVGEQYF
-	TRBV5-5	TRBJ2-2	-	TGTGCCAGCAGCTTGGCCAATACGGGTTGGGGGACCGGGGAGCTGTTTTTT	CASSLANTGWGTGELFF
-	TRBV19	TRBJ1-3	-	TGTGCCAGTAGTATTGCCAGCTCTGGAAACACCATATATTTT	CASSIASSGNTIYF
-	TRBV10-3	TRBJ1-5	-	TGTGCCACGCAGGTCGGCCCCGATCAGCCCCAGCATTTT	CATQVGPDQPQHF
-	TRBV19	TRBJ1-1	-	TGTGCCAGTAGTATACTCCCAGGGCAAGGAATTACTGAAGCTTTCTTT	CASSILPGQGITEAFF
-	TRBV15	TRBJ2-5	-	TGTGCCACCAGCAGAGTCCCAACCACGGAGACCCAGTACTTC	CATSRVPTTETQYF
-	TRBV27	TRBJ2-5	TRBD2	TGTGCCAGCAGACTAGCGGGATCAGAGACCCAGTACTTC	CASRLAGSETQYF
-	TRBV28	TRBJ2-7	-	TGTGCCAGCGGCCCAGGGCAGAGGGCCTACGAGCAGTACTTC	CASGPGQRAYEQYF
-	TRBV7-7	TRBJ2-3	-	TGTGCCAGCAGCTTAGACATAGCAGATACGCAGTATTTT	CASSLDIADTQYF
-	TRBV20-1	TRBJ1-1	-	TGCAGTGCTAGAGACGTGCCAGAAGCTTTCTTT	CSARDVPEAFF
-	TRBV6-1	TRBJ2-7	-	TGTGCCAGCACCCTGAATGGGGGCTCCTACGAGCAGTACTTC	CASTLNGGSYEQYF
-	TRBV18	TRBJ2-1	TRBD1	TGTGCCAGCTCAAACGGACAGGGGGGACTGTTCTTC	CASSNGQGGLFF
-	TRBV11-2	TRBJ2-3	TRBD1	TGTGCCAGCAGCTTAGACAGGGGGCGCACAGATACGCAGTATTTT	CASSLDRGRTDTQYF
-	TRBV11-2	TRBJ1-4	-	TGTGCCAGCAGCCCCCGCGGGGGGCGCGAAAATGAAAAACTGTTTTTT	CASSPRGGRENEKLFF
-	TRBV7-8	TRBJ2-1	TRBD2	TGTGCCAGCAGCTTACGTCGTTTGACTAGCGGCATCAATGAGCAGTTCTTC	CASSLRRLTSGINEQFF
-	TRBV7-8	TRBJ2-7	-	TGTGCCAGCAGACAACACCGATATAATGGGTCGGCAGCTTCCTACGAGCAGTACTTC	CASRQHRYNGSAASYEQYF
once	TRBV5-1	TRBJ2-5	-	TGCGCCAGCAGCGCAGGGACCGCCGGGGATACCCAGTACTTC	CASSAGTAGDTQYF
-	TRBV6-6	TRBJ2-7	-	TGTGCCAGCAGTATAGTCCCCGGACGTTATGAGCAGTACTTC	CASSIVPGRYEQYF
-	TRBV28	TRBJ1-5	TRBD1	TGTGCCAGCAGCCGACAGGGTATTGCTCAGCCCCAGCATTTT	CASSRQGIAQPQHF
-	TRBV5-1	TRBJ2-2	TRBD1	TGCGCCAGCAGCTCCTCCGGGACAGGGGTTCCCGGGGAGCTGTTTTTT	CASSSSGTGVPGELFF
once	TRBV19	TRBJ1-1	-	TGTGCCAGTAGTACAAGGTTTTTTGGACAGAGGAACACTGAAGCTTTCTTT	CASSTRFFGQRNTEAFF
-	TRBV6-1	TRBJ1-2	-	TGTGCCAGCAGTGAAGCCCTGAGTAGAAACTATGGCTACACCTTC	CASSEALSRNYGYTF
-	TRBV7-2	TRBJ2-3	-	TGTGCCAGCAGCCAATTTGGAGATACGCAGTATTTT	CASSQFGDTQYF
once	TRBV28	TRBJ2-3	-	TGTGCCAGCATCCCTCGTCGGGCCCTTAGCACAGATACGCAGTATTTT	CASIPRRALSTDTQYF
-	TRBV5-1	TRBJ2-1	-	TGCGCCAGCAGTGGGTTGACTGTCAATGAGCAGTTCTTC	CASSGLTVNEQFF
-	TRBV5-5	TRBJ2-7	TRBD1	TGTGCCAGCAGCTTTTCCCGGGACAGGGGGTTCTACGAGCAGTACTTC	CASSFSRDRGFYEQYF
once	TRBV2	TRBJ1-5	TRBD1	TGTGCCAGCAGTTCCGACAGGGGATATGAGCCCCAGCATTTT	CASSSDRGYEPQHF
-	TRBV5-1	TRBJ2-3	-	TGCGCCAGCAGCTTCAATTATCGTAACACAGATACGCAGTATTTT	CASSFNYRNTDTQYF
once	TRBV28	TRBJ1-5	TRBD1	TGTGCCAGCAGTCCCGAGGGGGCGCGGAGCAATCAGCCCCAGCATTTT	CASSPEGARSNQPQHF
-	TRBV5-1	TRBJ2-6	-	TGCGCCAGCAGCTTGGGGACAGCTAGCTCTGGGGCCAACGTCCTGACTTTC	CASSLGTASSGANVLTF
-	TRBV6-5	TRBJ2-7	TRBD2	TGTGCCAGCAGCGAGACTAGCGCCATTTTCTACGAGCAGTACTTC	CASSETSAIFYEQYF
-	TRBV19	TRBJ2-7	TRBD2	TGTGCCAGTAGTACAGGCGGGAGCTACGAGCAGTACTTC	CASSTGGSYEQYF
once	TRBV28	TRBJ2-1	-	TGTGCCAGCAGTCCAACTTTGGCATCATACAATGAGCAGTTCTTC	CASSPTLASYNEQFF
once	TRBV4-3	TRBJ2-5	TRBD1	TGCGCCAGCAGCCAAGGGAGGACAGGGTGGAAGACCCAGTACTTC	CASSQGRTGWKTQYF
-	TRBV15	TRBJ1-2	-	TGTGCCACCAGCAGTCGGTTCGGACAGAACTATGGCTACACCTTC	CATSSRFGQNYGYTF
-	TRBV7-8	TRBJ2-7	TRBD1	TGTGCCAGCAGCTTCGGACCGCCGGGACAGGGGGTCTTCGAGCAGTACTTC	CASSFGPPGQGVFEQYF
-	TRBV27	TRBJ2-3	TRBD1	TGTGCCAGCAGTAAAGGACAGGGGGACTTCACAGATACGCAGTATTTT	CASSKGQGDFTDTQYF
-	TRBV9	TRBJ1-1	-	TGTGCCAGCAGCGTAGATCCCCCGACAGGTATCTACACTGAAGCTTTCTTT	CASSVDPPTGIYTEAFF
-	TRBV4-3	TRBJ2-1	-	TGCGCCAGCAGCCAAGACCATCTGAACTCCTACAATGAGCAGTTCTTC	CASSQDHLNSYNEQFF
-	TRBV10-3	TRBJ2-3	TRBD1	TGTGCCATCAGTGAATACAGGGGCCGCACAGATACGCAGTATTTT	CAISEYRGRTDTQYF
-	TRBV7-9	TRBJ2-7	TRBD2	TGTGCCAGCAGCTTGGGAGCTTTGAGCGGGAGCGTCTACGAGCAGTACTTC	CASSLGALSGSVYEQYF
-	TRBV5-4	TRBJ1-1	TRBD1	TGTGCCAGCAGCAACTTAGTGCGGACAGGGGGCACGATTACCACTGAAGCTTTCTTT	CASSNLVRTGGTITTEAFF
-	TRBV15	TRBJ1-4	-	TGTGCCACCAGCAGAGTTGGTCAAAAACTGTTTTTT	CATSRVGQKLFF